These 8 T cell receptor beta chains were sequenced from one sample in a study of cytomegalovirus exposure and HLA in healthy donors. The study ran its PCR with 60 Vbeta and 13 Jbeta primers. Sequencing used immunoSEQ multiplex PCR; TCRdb keeps in-frame clones, though not all of them. Among 100,000 to 150,000 clones listed, around four fifths were seen once. The specimen sequenced was PBMCs. These receptors all come from a man in his thirties or forties in good health and CMV-seronegative.

V is TRBV10-3 and J is TRBJ2-5, with 9 positions matching TRBD1. The end of the DNA is better explained by TRBJ2-7, so the J call may be wrong. CDR1 is ENHRY and CDR2 is SYGVKD in the germline V gene. This CDR3 comprises 16 residues. As DNA, the CDR3 is TGTGCCATCAGTGATTCAAACAGGGGGCGGAACAACGAGCAGTACTTC. It encodes CAISDSNRGRNNEQYF.

The chain joins TRBV29-1 to TRBJ1-2; 9 nucleotides agree with TRBD1. V lost 4 bases to trimming and J lost 6 bases; unmatched junction nucleotides: 6. The CDR3 consists of 13 residues. Germline CDR1 SQVTM, CDR2 ANQGSEA. CDR3 nucleotides: TGCAGCGTTGCCTCCGGGACAGGGAATGGCTACACCTTC. It specifies CSVASGTGNGYTF.

This CDR3 reads CASSPPTSGKDTQYF. CDR3 DNA sequence: TGTGCCAGCTCACCCCCGACTAGCGGGAAAGATACGCAGTATTTT. This chain joins TRBV18 and TRBJ2-3; 11 bases are a match to TRBD2. Trimming took 3 bases from V and 5 from J; bases not matched to a gene: 4. CDR3 length: 15 amino acids. Germline lookup yields CDR1 KGHSH and CDR2 LQKENI.

Details on this clone: At one boundary the junction diverges from the germline segment, which might be a read error. The chain couples TRBV7-7 to TRBJ2-1; 11 bases match TRBD2. Germline V gives CDR1 SSHAT, CDR2 FNYEAQ (reference sequence). The CDR3 loop spans 15 amino acids. Here the CDR3 DNA reads TGTGCTAGCAGCTTGGGACTAGCGGCTTACAATGAGCAGTTCTTC. It yields the protein CASSLGLAAYNEQFF.

The chain carries TRBV6-6 and TRBJ2-2; 9 bases map to TRBD1. Trimming removed 5 bases from V and 3 bases from J; junction bases left unmatched: 4. Germline CDR1 and CDR2: MNHNY and SVGAGI (reference sequence). The CDR3 is 15 amino acids. The CDR3 loop is CASSVGTGHTGELFF. CDR3 DNA sequence: TGTGCCAGCAGTGTCGGGACAGGGCACACCGGGGAGCTGTTTTTT.

With respect to this clone: Other nucleotide sequences from this sample produce the same CDR3. The chain employs TRBV5-1 and TRBJ2-3, with TRBD2 matching over 9 bases. The junction had 11 bases not matched to a gene; V was cut back by 2 bases and J by 4 bases. CDR3 length: 17 residues. Germline V gives CDR1 SGHRS, CDR2 YFSETQ. This CDR3 is CASSFGSGGPSADTQYF. The CDR3 nucleotides read TGCGCCAGCAGCTTTGGAAGCGGGGGGCCGAGTGCAGATACGCAGTATTTT. The full variable domain, in which reference TRBV5-1 and TRBJ2-3 provide the parts outside the CDR3, is KAGVTQTPRYLIKTRGQQVTLSCSPISGHRSVSWYQQTPGQGLQFLFEYFSETQRNKGNFPGRFSGRQFSNSRSEMNVSTLELGDSALYLCASSFGSGGPSADTQYFGPGTRLTVL.

The chain employs TRBV28 and TRBJ2-7, with 9 bases lining up with TRBD1. The CDR3 has 15 amino acids. Germline V lookup: CDR1 MDHEN, CDR2 SYDVKM. The J segment lost 6 bases and the V segment lost 4 bases, leaving 10 bases of the junction unmatched. The CDR3 nucleotides are TGTGCCAGCAGTTCCCGGGACAGGGTGGATGGCGAGCAGTACTTC. It yields the protein CASSSRDRVDGEQYF. Full variable domain (rest looked up from reference TRBV28 and TRBJ2-7): DVKVTQSSRYLVKRTGEKVFLECVQDMDHENMFWYRQDPGLGLRLIYFSYDVKMKEKGDIPEGYSVSREKKERFSLILESASTNQTSMYLCASSSRDRVDGEQYFGPGTRLTVT.

By frequency in the sample, this clone is medium-sized (0.01 to 0.1%). The CDR3: CASYGTVYGYTF. For the CDR3, the DNA is TGTGCCAGCTACGGGACAGTCTATGGCTACACCTTC. This chain uses TRBV7-9 with TRBJ1-2; 7 positions agree with TRBD1. Germline CDR1 and CDR2: SEHNR and FQNEAQ (reference sequence). V was pared by 8 bases and J by 4 bases, with 4 bases of the junction left unmatched. The CDR3 runs 12 residues. Drawing the rest from reference TRBV7-9 and TRBJ1-2, the complete variable domain is DTGVSQNPRHKITKRGQNVTFRCDPISEHNRLYWYRQTLGQGPEFLTYFQNEAQLEKSRLLSDRFSAERPKGSFSTLEIQRTEQGDSAMYLCASYGTVYGYTFGSGTRLTVV.